This entry is about one T cell receptor (beta chain). At the DNA level, this CDR3 is encoded by other sequences in the same sample as well. The data stem from a study of blood T cell repertoires in COVID-19. Study overall: Both acute and convalescent COVID-19 samples were obtained from the United States, Italy and Spain. PBMCs, B-cell-depleted T cells, or T cells were the source of the cDNA or gDNA that made up the material.

The CDR3 sequence is 12 residues long. Trimming removed 6 bases from V and 10 bases from J, with 10 bases in between. Assay used: immunoSEQ multiplex PCR; TCRdb lists only in-frame clones, some missing. The sample records roughly 400,000 clones, 85% to 90% being singletons. All enrollees were about 18 to 90 years old and from 20 to 30 US areas. Assignment of participants to cohorts was predicated upon participant-reported clinical history. The source of this sequence is a man aged 25 to 40 who had recovered from COVID-19. The rearrangement uses TRBV12-3 or TRBV12-4 and TRBJ1-6; D is perhaps TRBD1 (5 bases). The source material was PBMCs or T cells enriched from blood (not recorded which). The CDR3 sequence: CASRQGQSPLHF. The CDR3 bases are TGTGCCAGCAGGCAGGGTCAGTCACCCCTCCACTTT.